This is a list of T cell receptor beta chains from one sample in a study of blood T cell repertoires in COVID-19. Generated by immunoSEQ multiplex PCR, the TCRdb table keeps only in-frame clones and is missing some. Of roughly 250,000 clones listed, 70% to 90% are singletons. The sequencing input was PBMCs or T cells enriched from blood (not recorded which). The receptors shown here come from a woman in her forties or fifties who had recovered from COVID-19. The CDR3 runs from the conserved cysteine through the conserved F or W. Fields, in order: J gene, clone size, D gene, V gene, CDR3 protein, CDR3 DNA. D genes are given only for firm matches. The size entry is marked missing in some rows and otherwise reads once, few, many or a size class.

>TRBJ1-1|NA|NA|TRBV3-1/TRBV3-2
CASSPRSMAEEAFF
TGTGCCAGCAGCCCAAGAAGTATGGCGGAAGAAGCTTTCTTT
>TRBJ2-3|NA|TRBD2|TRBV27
CASSLSDGVSGSMSDTQYF
TGTGCCAGCAGTTTATCTGATGGTGTTAGCGGGAGTATGTCAGATACGCAGTATTTT
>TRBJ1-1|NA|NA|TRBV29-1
CSVETHTGTAFF
TGCAGCGTTGAAACTCATACAGGGACAGCTTTCTTT
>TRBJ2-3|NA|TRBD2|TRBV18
CASSQREWNTDTQYF
TGTGCCAGCTCACAGCGGGAGTGGAACACAGATACGCAGTATTTT
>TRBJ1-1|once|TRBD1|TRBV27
CASSLSRTGGAFF
TGTGCCAGCAGTTTATCAAGGACAGGGGGTGCTTTCTTT
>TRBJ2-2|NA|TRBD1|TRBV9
CASSWGQGYTGELFF
TGTGCCAGCAGTTGGGGACAGGGTTACACCGGGGAGCTGTTTTTT
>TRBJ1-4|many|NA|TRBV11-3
CASIQTGPNEKLFF
TGTGCCAGCATCCAGACAGGACCTAATGAAAAACTGTTTTTT
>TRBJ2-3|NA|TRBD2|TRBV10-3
CAISATSGTIGGTDTQYF
TGTGCCATCAGTGCGACTAGCGGGACGATCGGGGGCACAGATACGCAGTATTTT
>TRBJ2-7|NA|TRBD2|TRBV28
CASIFSPAQGLSSYEQYF
TGTGCCAGCATTTTTTCGCCCGCCCAGGGACTAAGCTCCTACGAGCAGTACTTC
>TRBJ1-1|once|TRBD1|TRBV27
CASSLSWTGGTEAFF
TGTGCCAGCAGTTTATCCTGGACAGGGGGCACTGAAGCTTTCTTT
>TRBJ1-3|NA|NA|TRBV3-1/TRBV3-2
CASSPRQVFGGNTIYF
TGTGCCAGCAGCCCGCGACAGGTTTTTGGTGGAAACACCATATATTTT
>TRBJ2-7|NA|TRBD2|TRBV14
CASSLTSGSVNYEQYF
TGTGCCAGCAGCCTGACTAGCGGGAGCGTGAACTACGAGCAGTACTTC
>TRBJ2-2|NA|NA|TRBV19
CASRKKPKTGELFF
TGTGCCAGTAGGAAAAAGCCGAAGACCGGGGAGCTGTTTTTT
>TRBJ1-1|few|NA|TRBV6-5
CASRRGNTEAFF
TGTGCCAGCAGAAGGGGAAACACTGAAGCTTTCTTT
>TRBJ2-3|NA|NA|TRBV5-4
CASSLQGPSTDTQYF
TGTGCCAGCAGCCTACAGGGACCTAGCACAGATACGCAGTATTTT
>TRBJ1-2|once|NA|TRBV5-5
CASSLREEGYTF
TGTGCCAGCAGCCTCAGGGAGGAGGGCTACACCTTC
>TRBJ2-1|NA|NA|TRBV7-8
CASSLRERKFF
TGTGCCAGCAGCTTGAGGGAGCGGAAGTTCTTC
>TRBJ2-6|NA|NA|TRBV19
CASSIFSTGANVLTF
TGTGCCAGTAGTATATTTTCTACTGGGGCCAACGTCCTGACTTTC
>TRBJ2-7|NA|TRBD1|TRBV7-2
CASSAGTGSPYEQYF
TGTGCCAGCAGCGCCGGGACAGGGAGTCCCTACGAGCAGTACTTC
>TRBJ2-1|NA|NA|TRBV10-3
CAISEARYGGGGNEQFF
TGTGCCATCAGTGAGGCTCGTTATGGGGGAGGAGGCAATGAGCAGTTCTTC
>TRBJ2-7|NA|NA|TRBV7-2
CASSLGQGPTYEQYF
TGTGCCAGCAGCTTGGGCCAGGGTCCGACCTACGAGCAGTACTTC
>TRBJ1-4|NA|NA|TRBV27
CASSTIGLYREKLFF
TGTGCCAGCAGTACCATCGGGTTGTATCGGGAAAAACTGTTTTTT
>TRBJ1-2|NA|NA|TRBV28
CASSLFRQNNYGYTF
TGTGCCAGCAGTTTATTTCGACAGAATAACTATGGCTACACCTTC
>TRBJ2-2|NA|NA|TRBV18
CASSPGGASGTSNTGELFF
TGTGCCAGCTCACCAGGGGGGGCAAGCGGGACCTCGAACACCGGGGAGCTGTTTTTT
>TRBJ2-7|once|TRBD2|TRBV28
CASRGLAGAYEQYF
TGTGCCAGCAGGGGACTAGCGGGAGCCTACGAGCAGTACTTC
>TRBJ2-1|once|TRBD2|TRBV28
CASVSGIGNEQFF
TGTGCCAGCGTTAGCGGGATCGGAAATGAGCAGTTCTTC
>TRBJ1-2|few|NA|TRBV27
CASSMGTRDGYTF
TGTGCCAGCAGTATGGGGACAAGGGATGGCTACACCTTC
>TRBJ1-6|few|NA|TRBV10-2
CASSKDSGGSYNSPLHF
TGCGCCAGCAGTAAAGACAGCGGGGGGTCCTATAATTCACCCCTCCACTTT
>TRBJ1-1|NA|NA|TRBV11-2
CASTGPITLEAFF
TGTGCCAGTACAGGTCCTATCACCCTTGAAGCTTTCTTT
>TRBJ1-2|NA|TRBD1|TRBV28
CASSSTGTGENYGYTF
TGTGCCAGCAGTTCTACCGGGACAGGTGAAAACTATGGCTACACCTTC
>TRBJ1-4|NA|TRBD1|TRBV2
CASSDPKGASNEKLFF
TGTGCCAGCAGTGACCCGAAGGGGGCTTCTAATGAAAAACTGTTTTTT
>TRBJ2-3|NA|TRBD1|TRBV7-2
CASSPALGGSDTQYF
TGTGCCAGCAGCCCAGCTCTAGGGGGCTCAGATACGCAGTATTTT
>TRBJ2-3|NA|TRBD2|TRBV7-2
CASSLVVLAGASDTQYF
TGTGCCAGCAGCTTAGTTGTCCTAGCGGGAGCGTCAGATACGCAGTATTTT
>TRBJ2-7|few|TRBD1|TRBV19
CASAHGRGLYEQYF
TGTGCCAGCGCCCACGGCAGGGGGCTGTACGAGCAGTACTTC
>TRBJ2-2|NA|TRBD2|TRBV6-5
CASTSGSSDTGELFF
TGTGCCAGCACTAGCGGGAGTAGTGACACCGGGGAGCTGTTTTTT
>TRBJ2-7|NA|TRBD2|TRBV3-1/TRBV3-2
CASSQGGLADYEQYF
TGTGCCAGCAGCCAAGGGGGACTAGCAGACTACGAGCAGTACTTC
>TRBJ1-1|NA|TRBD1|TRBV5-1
CASSLGQGQGTEAFF
TGCGCCAGCAGCTTGGGACAGGGGCAGGGCACTGAAGCTTTCTTT
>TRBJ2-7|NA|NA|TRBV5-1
CASSLRSGLNSYEQYF
TGCGCCAGCAGCTTGAGGTCTGGGCTTAATTCCTACGAGCAGTACTTC
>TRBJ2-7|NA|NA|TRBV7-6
CASSLGDTGSWRDEQYF
TGTGCCAGCAGCTTAGGAGATACAGGGTCTTGGAGAGACGAGCAGTACTTC
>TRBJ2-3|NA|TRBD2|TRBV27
CASSLSMRLARTDTQYF
TGTGCCAGCAGTTTATCTATGAGACTAGCTCGAACAGATACGCAGTATTTT
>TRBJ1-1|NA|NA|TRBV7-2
CASRSQGNTEAFF
TGTGCCAGCAGATCACAGGGGAACACTGAAGCTTTCTTT
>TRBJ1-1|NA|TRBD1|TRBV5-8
CASSLQGAVTEAFF
TGTGCCAGCAGCTTGCAGGGGGCGGTCACTGAAGCTTTCTTT
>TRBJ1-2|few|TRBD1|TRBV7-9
CASSLTGEDYGYTF
TGTGCCAGCAGCCTCACAGGGGAGGACTATGGCTACACCTTC
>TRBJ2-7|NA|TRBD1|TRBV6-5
CASNRIGTGYEQYF
TGTGCCAGCAATCGGATAGGGACAGGGTACGAGCAGTACTTC
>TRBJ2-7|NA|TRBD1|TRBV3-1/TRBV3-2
CASSQDLLRGQGNEQYF
TGTGCCAGCAGCCAAGATCTTCTCAGGGGGCAAGGGAACGAGCAGTACTTC
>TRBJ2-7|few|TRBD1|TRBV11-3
CASSLGGQVPYEQYF
TGTGCCAGCAGCTTAGGGGGACAGGTACCGTACGAGCAGTACTTC
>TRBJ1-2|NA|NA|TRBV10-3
CAISDSQGIVYGYTF
TGTGCCATCAGTGATTCGCAGGGAATAGTCTATGGCTACACCTTC
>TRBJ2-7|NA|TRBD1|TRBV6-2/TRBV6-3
CASSSPGQTSYEQYF
TGTGCCAGCAGTTCCCCGGGACAGACTTCCTACGAGCAGTACTTC
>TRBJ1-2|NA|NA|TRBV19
CASSPRRYVGTDYGYTF
TGTGCCAGTAGCCCACGGAGGTATGTCGGCACTGACTATGGCTACACCTTC
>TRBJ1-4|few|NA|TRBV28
CASSLTGPNEKLFF
TGTGCCAGCAGTTTGACAGGTCCTAATGAAAAACTGTTTTTT
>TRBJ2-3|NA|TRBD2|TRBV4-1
CASSQDMAGGPRESFGTDTQYF
TGCGCCAGCAGCCAAGATATGGCGGGAGGGCCCCGGGAATCATTCGGCACAGATACGCAGTATTTT
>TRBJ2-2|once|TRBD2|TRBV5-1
CASSSHLAGGTGTGELFF
TGCGCCAGCAGTTCTCACCTAGCGGGAGGCACGGGAACCGGGGAGCTGTTTTTT
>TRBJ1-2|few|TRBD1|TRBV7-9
CASSLVGQGAVGYGYTF
TGTGCCAGCAGCTTAGTTGGACAGGGGGCAGTTGGCTATGGCTACACCTTC
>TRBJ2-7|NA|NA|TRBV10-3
CAIRTRHEQYF
TGTGCCATCAGGACTAGGCACGAGCAGTACTTC